Included here is one T cell receptor beta chain sequence, with context. The antigen this receptor binds is unknown. No much larger clonotype is one base removed from it; base qualities were not supplied. This sample includes further DNA sequences coding for the same CDR3. The sample is drawn from a study of blood T cell repertoires in COVID-19 (dated by TCRdb to 2018 to 2020). At the level of the whole study: The collaborator samples originated in the United States, Italy and Spain and spanned the acute and convalescent phases of COVID-19. Where HLA class I and class II types were available, the types were taken from metadata supplied by the sample provider, not from assay-based typing. The sample metadata nearly always contained a de-identified subject ID, COVID-19 status, age in years and sex. The samples were drawn from two sources: the first 160 participants of the ongoing ImmuneRACE study, and fewer than 1,500 subjects contributed by 6 global collaborators. The repertoires were released in a freely available public database intended as a resource for research on the immune response to SARS-CoV-2. Subjects who had been exposed to COVID-19, were actively infected with it, or had recovered from it provided the deeply sampled blood TCRbeta repertoires that made up the dataset. The prospective study material was composed of cDNA or gDNA derived from T cells, B-cell-depleted T cells, or PBMCs. The paper's findings and limits, for the study overall: The quantity of clinical and demographic metadata differed by source and by participant and was supplied without curation.

TCRbeta CDR3 regions were amplified from genomic DNA by means of the immunoSEQ Assay, a bias-controlled multiplex PCR. For the original study's pipeline: Nucleated cell counts per sample were estimated from amplification of reference gene primers within the assay. To quantify the absolute abundance of each unique TCRbeta CDR3 rearrangement, sequence reads were collapsed and filtered. For each sample, productive Simpson clonality was calculated as the square root of Simpson's diversity index across productive rearrangements. Not all clones reach the TCRdb copy of this immuneACCESS table, which keeps in-frame sequences only. Checked studies attribute under half of the gap to unresolved V genes and leave the rest unexplained. The V and J calls and the clone size are those of that table, but D and trimming were determined from the DNA. For this sample there are about 86,000 clones; over 80% appear just once. The ten largest clones add up to 25% to 40% of the sample.

The junction shows trimming of 6 bases on V and 1 base on J, and the gene matches do not reach 6 bases of it. The germline V gene specifies SGHRS as CDR1 and YFSETQ as CDR2. Reading from cysteine to phenylalanine, the CDR3 counts 14 amino acids. The kept DNA is CDR3 alone, 42 bases in frame from the first base. The collaborating institutions used their own protocols to collect whole blood in K2EDTA tubes. For TCRbeta analysis, collaborator samples were shipped as frozen whole blood, as isolated PBMCs, or as DNA extracted from either sample type. The receptor was derived from a woman at least 80 years old with active or convalescent COVID-19. What was sequenced was peripheral blood. The receptor chain draws on TRBV5-1 and TRBJ2-7, with 8 middle bases fitting TRBD1. The CDR3 loop reads CASNPGQGSYEQYF. The nucleotide sequence reads as follows: TGCGCCAGCAACCCTGGACAGGGATCCTACGAGCAGTACTTC.